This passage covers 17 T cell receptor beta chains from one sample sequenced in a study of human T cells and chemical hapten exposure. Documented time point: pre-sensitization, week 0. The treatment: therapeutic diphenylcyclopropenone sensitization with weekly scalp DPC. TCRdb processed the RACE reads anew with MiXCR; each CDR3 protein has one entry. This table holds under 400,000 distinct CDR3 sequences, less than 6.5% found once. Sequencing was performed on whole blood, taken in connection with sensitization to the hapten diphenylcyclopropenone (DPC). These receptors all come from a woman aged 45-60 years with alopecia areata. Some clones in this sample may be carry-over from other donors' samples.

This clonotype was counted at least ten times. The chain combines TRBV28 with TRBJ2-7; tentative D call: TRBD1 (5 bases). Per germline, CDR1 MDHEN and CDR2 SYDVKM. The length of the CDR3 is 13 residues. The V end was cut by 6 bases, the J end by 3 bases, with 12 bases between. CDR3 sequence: CASRIDSYYEQYF. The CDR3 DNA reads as TGTGCCAGCAGAATAGACAGCTACTACGAGCAGTACTTC.

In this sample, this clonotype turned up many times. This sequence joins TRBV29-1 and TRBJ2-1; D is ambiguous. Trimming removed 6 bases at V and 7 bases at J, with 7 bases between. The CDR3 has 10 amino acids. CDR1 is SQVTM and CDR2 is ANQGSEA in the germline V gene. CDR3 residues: CSVWENEQFF. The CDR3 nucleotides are TGCAGCGTGTGGGAAAATGAGCAGTTCTTC.

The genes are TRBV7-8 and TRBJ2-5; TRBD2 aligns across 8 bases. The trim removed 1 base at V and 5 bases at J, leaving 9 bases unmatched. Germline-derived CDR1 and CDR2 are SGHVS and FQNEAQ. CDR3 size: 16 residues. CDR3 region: CASSLVSAGAGETQYF. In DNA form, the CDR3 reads TGTGCCAGCAGCTTAGTTTCAGCGGGGGCAGGGGAGACCCAGTACTTC. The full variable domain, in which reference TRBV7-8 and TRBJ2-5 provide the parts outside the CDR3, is GAGVSQSPRYKVAKRGQDVALRCDPISGHVSLFWYQQALGQGPEFLTYFQNEAQLDKSGLPSDRFFAERPEGSVSTLKIQRTQQEDSAVYLCASSLVSAGAGETQYFGPGTRLLVL.

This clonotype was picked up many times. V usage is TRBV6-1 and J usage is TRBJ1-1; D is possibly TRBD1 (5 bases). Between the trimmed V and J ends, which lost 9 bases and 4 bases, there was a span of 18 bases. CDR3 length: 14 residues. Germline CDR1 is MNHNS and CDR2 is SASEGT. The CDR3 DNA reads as TGTGCCAGTTTCTTAAGGGGTAAAGCCACTGAAGCTTTCTTT. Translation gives CASFLRGKATEAFF.

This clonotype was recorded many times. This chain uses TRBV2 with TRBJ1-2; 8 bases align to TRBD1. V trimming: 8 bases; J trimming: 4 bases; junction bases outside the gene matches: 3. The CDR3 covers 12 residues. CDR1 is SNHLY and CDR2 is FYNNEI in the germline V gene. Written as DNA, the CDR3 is TGTGCCAGCCAGGGGGCTGTCTATGGCTACACCTTC. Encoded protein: CASQGAVYGYTF. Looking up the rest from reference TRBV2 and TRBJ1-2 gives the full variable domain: EPEVTQTPSHQVTQMGQEVILRCVPISNHLYFYWYRQILGQKVEFLVSFYNNEISEKSEIFDDQFSVERPDGSNFTLKIRSTKLEDSAMYFCASQGAVYGYTFGSGTRLTVV.

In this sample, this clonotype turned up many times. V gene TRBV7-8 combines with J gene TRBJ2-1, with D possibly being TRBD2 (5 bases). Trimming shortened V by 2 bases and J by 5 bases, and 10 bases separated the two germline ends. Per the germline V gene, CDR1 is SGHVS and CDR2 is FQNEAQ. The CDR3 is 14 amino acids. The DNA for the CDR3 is TGTGCCAGCAGCTTAATAGGGAGCGACAATGAGCAGTTCTTC. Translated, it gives CASSLIGSDNEQFF.

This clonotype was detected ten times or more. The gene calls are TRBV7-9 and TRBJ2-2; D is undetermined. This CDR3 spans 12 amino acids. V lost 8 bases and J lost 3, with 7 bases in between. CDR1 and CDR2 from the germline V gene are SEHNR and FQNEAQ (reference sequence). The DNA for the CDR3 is TGTGCCAGCCTCCCCGACACCGGGGAGCTGTTTTTT. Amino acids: CASLPDTGELFF.

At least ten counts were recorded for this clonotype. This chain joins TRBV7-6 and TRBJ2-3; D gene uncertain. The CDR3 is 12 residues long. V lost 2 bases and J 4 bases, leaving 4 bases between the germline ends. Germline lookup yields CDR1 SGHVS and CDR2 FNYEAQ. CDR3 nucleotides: TGTGCCAGCAGCTTACATGCAGATACGCAGTATTTT. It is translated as CASSLHADTQYF.

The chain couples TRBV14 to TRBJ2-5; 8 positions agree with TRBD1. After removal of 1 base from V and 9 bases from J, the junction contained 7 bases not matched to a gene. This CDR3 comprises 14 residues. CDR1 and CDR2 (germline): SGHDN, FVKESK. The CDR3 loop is CASSQGQGFMAQYF. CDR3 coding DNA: TGTGCCAGCAGCCAAGGACAGGGGTTTATGGCCCAGTACTTC.

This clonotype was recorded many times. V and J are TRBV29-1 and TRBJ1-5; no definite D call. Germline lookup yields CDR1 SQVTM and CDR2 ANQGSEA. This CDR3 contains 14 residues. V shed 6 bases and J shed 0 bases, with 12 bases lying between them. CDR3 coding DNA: TGCAGCGTAGAAAAACACGATAGCAATCAGCCCCAGCATTTT. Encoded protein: CSVEKHDSNQPQHF.

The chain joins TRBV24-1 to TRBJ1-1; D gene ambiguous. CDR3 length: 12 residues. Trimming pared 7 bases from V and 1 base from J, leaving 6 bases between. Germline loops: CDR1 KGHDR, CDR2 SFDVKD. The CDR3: CATRGGNTEAFF. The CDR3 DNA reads TGTGCCACCAGGGGAGGGAACACTGAAGCTTTCTTT.

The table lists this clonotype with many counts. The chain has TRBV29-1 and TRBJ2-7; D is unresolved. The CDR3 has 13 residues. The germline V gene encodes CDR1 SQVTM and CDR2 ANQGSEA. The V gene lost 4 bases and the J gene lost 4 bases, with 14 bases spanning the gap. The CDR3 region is CSVGDQMGYEQYF. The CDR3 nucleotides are TGCAGCGTTGGTGACCAAATGGGGTACGAGCAGTACTTC.

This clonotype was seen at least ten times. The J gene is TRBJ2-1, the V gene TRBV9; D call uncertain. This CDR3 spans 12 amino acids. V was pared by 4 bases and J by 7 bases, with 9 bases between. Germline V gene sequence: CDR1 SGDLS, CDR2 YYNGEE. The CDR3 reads CASSRSSNEQFF. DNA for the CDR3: TGTGCCAGCAGCCGGAGTTCGAATGAGCAGTTCTTC.

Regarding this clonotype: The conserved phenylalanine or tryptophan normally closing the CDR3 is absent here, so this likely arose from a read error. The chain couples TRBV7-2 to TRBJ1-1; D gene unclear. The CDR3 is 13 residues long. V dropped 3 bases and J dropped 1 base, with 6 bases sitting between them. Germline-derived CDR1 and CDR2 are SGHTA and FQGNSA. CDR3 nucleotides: TGTGCCAGCAGCTTGCGAGCGAACACTGAAGCTTTCTTA. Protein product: CASSLRANTEAFL.

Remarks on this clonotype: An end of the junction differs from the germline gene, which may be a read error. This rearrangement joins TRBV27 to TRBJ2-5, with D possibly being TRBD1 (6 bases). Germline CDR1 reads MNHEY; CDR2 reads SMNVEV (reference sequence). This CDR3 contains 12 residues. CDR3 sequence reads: CASSLSGTPTDF. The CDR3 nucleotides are TGTGCCAGCAGTTTATCTGGGACACCAACTGACTTC.

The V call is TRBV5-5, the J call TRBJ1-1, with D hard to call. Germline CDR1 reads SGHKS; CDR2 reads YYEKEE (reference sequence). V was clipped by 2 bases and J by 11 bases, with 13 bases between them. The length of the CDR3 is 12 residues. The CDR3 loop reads CASSFELIIAFF. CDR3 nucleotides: TGTGCCAGCAGCTTTGAGCTGATCATCGCTTTCTTT.

CDR3 loop: CASSFSGGPYNEQFF. In DNA, the CDR3 is TGTGCCAGCAGCTTTAGCGGGGGCCCCTACAATGAGCAGTTCTTC. J is TRBJ2-1 and V is TRBV7-9; 9 bases match TRBD2. V trimming: 3 bases; J trimming: 2 bases; junction bases outside the gene matches: 2. The CDR3 spans 15 residues. The germline V gene has CDR1 SEHNR and CDR2 FQNEAQ (reference sequence).